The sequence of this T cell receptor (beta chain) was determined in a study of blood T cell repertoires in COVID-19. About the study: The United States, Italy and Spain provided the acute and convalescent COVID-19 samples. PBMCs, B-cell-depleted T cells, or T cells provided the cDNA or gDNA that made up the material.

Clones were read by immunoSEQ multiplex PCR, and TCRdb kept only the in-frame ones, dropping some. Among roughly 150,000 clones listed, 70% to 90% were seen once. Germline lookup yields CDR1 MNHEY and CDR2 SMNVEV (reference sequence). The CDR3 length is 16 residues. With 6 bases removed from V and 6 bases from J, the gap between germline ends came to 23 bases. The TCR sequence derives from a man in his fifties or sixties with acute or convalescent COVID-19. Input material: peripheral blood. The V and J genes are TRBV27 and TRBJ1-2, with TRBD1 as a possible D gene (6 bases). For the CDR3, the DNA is TGTGCCAGCAGCGAACTCGGGACACTTCTCCAGGATGGCTACACCTTC. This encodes CASSELGTLLQDGYTF.